These T cell receptor beta chains were read from a single sample in a study of glioma-infiltrating T cells. TCRdb called the multiplex PCR reads again in MiXCR, with one record for every CDR3 protein. The repertoire includes 400,000 or so distinct CDR3 sequences, 35% to 45% of them detected once, and 12% sits in the top ten. The specimen sequenced was glioma tissue, nonneoplastic brain tissue, or PBMCs (not recorded which). Every receptor here comes from a human donor with low-grade glioma or glioblastoma, undergoing nonglioma brain surgery, or in good health (not recorded which). Both conserved end residues are part of each CDR3. Each record gives: V gene, CDR3 protein.

>TRBV24-1
CATSGGGTDTQYF
>TRBV4-2
CASSVDGRIGNEQFF
>TRBV6-5
CASSYVSGSRNEQFF
>TRBV4-1
CASSQGVAGSEGGANVLTF
>TRBV6-2/TRBV6-3
CASTPISGSRETQYF
>TRBV4-2
CASSQGSGASNYGYTF
>TRBV2
CASSEGKTGELFF
>TRBV7-2
CASSFGRYNEQFF
>TRBV7-9
CASSPLRAQGVNGYTF
>TRBV3-1
CASSQQSGLAGTDTQYF
>TRBV19
CATSPISNQPQHF
>TRBV3-1
CASSPTSTTDTQYF
>TRBV15
CATGTSTDTQYF
>TRBV7-2
CASSLSGLAGDEQYF
>TRBV20-1
CSATPIRREGLYEQHF
>TRBV3-1
CASSQGTGLPLHF
>TRBV7-2
CASTLGLAANEQFF
>TRBV11-2
CASSLGFSGEQFF
>TRBV28
CASTLSSGSVNEQFF
>TRBV20-1
CSARDSRTEQTGELFF
>TRBV28
CASSFWGTSEADTQYF
>TRBV5-4
CASSSGLAGVFGTDTQYF
>TRBV25-1
CASSELSTSVHNEQFF
>TRBV25-1
CASSEYPKGGRGLDTQYF
>TRBV6-1
CASSEARVNKPQHF
>TRBV20-1
CSANPNSGVATDTQYF
>TRBV20-1
CSAKDRVDSPQHF
>TRBV7-9
CASSLLAAGGTDTQYF
>TRBV14
CASRRGTGFYEQYF
>TRBV28
CASSPLGARFF
>TRBV6-1
CASSPPGRNGVYEQYF
>TRBV4-2
CASSSAQKNTGELFF
>TRBV6-1
CAISEGLGVNYGYTF
>TRBV12-3/TRBV12-4
CASSPNRATGANVLTF
>TRBV12-3/TRBV12-4
CASSFLGGAEAFF
>TRBV4-1
CASSQLQGAPNSPLHF
>TRBV6-2/TRBV6-3
CASNHPGQGITGELFF
>TRBV6-2/TRBV6-3
CASSYGTGWRDTEAFF
>TRBV6-1
CASSLGASGSYEQYF
>TRBV12-3/TRBV12-4
CASSSTSFTDTQYF
>TRBV28
CASSLLRNAYEQYF
>TRBV7-9
CASLGTSRNTGELFF
>TRBV5-6
CASSLDWGRVTDTQYF
>TRBV27
CASTPEIAGVSTGELFF
>TRBV5-5
CASSFIGTDSGNTIYF
>TRBV3-1
CASSQETRGYEQYF
>TRBV4-3
CASSPRSQETQYF
>TRBV7-2
CASSLGTSGRADTQYF
>TRBV6-1
CASSWTGQDTQYF
>TRBV5-4
CASRRTGDEQYF